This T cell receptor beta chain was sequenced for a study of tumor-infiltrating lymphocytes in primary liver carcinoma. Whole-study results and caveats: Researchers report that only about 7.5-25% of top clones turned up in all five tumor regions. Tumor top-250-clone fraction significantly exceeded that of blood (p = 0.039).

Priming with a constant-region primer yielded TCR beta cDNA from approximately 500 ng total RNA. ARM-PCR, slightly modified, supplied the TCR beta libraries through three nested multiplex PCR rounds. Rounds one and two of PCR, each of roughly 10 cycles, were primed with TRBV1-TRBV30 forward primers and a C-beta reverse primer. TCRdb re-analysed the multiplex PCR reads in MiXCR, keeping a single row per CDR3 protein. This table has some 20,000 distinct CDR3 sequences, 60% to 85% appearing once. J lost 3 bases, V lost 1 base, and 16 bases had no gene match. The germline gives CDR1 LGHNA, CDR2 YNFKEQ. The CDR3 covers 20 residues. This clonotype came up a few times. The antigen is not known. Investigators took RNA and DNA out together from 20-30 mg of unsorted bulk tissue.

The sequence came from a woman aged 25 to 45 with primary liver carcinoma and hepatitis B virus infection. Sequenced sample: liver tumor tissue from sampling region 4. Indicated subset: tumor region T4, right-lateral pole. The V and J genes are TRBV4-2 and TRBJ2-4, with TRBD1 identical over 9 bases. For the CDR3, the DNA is TGTGCCAGCAGCCAAGGTTGGGGACAGGGTGTTCCTCTAGTCAAAAACATTCAGTACTTC. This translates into CASSQGWGQGVPLVKNIQYF.